The T cell receptor (beta chain) under discussion was sequenced for a study of blood T cell repertoires in COVID-19. Study summary: T cells, B-cell-depleted T cells, or PBMCs provided the cDNA or gDNA that served as material.

The CDR3 length is 17 residues. Germline values: CDR1 MGHRA, CDR2 YSYEKL. V was shortened by 0 bases and J by 6 bases, with 17 bases between the two germline ends. Data came from immunoSEQ multiplex PCR; TCRdb stores just in-frame clones and leaves some out. The data contain some 450,000 clones, roughly 88% of them singletons. This clone was picked up many times. The sequenced sample was peripheral blood. The chain carries TRBV4-1 and TRBJ2-2; no firm D call. The source of this sequence is a woman aged 45-60 years with COVID-19, enrolled during active disease. This CDR3 is CASSQDPLFSLAGELFF. CDR3 DNA sequence: TGCGCCAGCAGCCAAGATCCTTTATTCTCTCTCGCCGGGGAGCTGTTTTTT.